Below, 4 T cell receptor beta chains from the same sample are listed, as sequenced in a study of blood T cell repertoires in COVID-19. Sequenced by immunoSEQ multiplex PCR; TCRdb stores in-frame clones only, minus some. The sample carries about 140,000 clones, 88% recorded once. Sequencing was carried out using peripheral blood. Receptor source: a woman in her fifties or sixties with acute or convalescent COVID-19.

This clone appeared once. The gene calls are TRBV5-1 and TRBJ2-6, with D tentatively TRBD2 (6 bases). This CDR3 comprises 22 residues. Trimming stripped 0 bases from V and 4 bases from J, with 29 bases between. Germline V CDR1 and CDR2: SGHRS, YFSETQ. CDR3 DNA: TGCGCCAGCAGCTTGGGAAGTTGGGAGTTACTCGCGGGATGGACCGGGGCCAACGTCCTGACTTTC. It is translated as CASSLGSWELLAGWTGANVLTF.

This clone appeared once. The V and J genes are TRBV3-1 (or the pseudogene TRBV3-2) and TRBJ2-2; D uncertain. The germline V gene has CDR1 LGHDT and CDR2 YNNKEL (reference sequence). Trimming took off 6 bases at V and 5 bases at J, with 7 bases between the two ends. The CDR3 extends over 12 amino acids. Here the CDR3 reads CASSYTTGELFF. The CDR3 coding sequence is TGTGCCAGCAGTTATACAACCGGGGAGCTGTTTTTT.

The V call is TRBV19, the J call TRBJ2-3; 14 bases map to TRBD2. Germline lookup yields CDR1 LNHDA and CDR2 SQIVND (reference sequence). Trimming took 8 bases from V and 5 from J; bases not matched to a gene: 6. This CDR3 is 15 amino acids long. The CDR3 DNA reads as TGTGCCAGTTCGACTAGCGGGGGGGCAGTAGATACGCAGTATTTT. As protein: CASSTSGGAVDTQYF.

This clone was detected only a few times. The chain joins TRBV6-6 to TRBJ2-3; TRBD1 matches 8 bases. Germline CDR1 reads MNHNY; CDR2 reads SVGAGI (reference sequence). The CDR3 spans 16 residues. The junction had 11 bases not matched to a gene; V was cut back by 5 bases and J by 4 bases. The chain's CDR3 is CASSLMGAGGADTQYF. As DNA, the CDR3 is TGTGCCAGCAGTCTCATGGGGGCAGGGGGCGCAGATACGCAGTATTTT.